This T cell receptor (beta chain) was captured in a study of cytomegalovirus exposure and HLA in healthy donors. A multiplex PCR was run with 60 Vbeta primers and 13 Jbeta primers. Here immunoSEQ multiplex PCR was the method, and the copy in TCRdb shows in-frame clones only, minus some. The profile covers 170,000 or so clones, with approximately 78% appearing a single time and under 15% taken by the ten largest. This CDR3 has 13 amino acids. Germline CDR1 reads SGHNT; CDR2 reads YYREEE (reference sequence). The V end was cut by 4 bases, the J end by 8 bases, with 15 bases between. The chain is built from TRBV5-4 and TRBJ1-1, with D tentatively TRBD1 (6 bases). Input material: PBMCs. This clonotype was sampled from a woman between 50 and 59 years old in good health and CMV-seropositive. CDR3 DNA sequence: TGTGCCAGCAGCCCGTCGGGGGGCGACGAAGCTTTCTTT. It specifies CASSPSGGDEAFF.